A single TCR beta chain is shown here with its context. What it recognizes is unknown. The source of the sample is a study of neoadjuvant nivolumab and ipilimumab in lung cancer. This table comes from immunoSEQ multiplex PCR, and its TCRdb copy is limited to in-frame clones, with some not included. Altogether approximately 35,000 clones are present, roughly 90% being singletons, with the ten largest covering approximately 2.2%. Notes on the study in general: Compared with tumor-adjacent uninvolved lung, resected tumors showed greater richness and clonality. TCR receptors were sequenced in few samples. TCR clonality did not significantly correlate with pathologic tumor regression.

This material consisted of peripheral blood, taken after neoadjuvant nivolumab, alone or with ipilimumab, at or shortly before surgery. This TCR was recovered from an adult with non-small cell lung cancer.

The CDR3 DNA is TGCAGCGTTGTTCTAGGGAATGGCTACACCTTC. Encoded protein: CSVVLGNGYTF. J is TRBJ1-2 and V is TRBV29-1; D unresolved. Germline CDR1 and CDR2: SQVTM and ANQGSEA. The V end was cut by 4 bases, the J end by 6 bases, with 9 bases between. CDR3 length equals 11 residues.